The TCR beta chain described here comes from a study of graft-versus-host responses after intestinal transplantation. Study background: Recipients across the board were started on anti-thymocyte globulin induction, then kept on tacrolimus and steroids for approximately three years.

Study results and limitations: Individuals who had graft-donor T cell macrochimerism had allografts that showed high graft-versus-host to host-versus-graft clonal ratios. Researchers found peak circulating GvH clone levels linked to early post-transplant HvG declines. The recipient marrow held GvH clones, and some of them showed up first in ileum or blood.

Between the trimmed V and J ends, which lost 2 bases and 0 bases, there was a span of 4 bases. Germline V lookup: CDR1 MNHEY, CDR2 SMNVEV (reference sequence). The CDR3 consists of 13 residues. The assay was immunoSEQ multiplex PCR, and TCRdb's table has in-frame clones only and misses some. This table holds about 130,000 clones, approximately 91% found once. Regarding this clone: The target antigen is unknown.

The origin of this receptor is a human donor who received an intestinal transplant. The material sequenced was unstimulated CD4+ T cells sorted from spleen or lymph node cells, taken before intestinal transplant. The chain employs TRBV27 and TRBJ1-2; D not certain. The CDR3 DNA follows: TGTGCCAGCAGTTTACAGGCTAACTATGGCTACACCTTC. Its translation is CASSLQANYGYTF.